A selection of T cell receptor beta chains follows, all from one sample in a study of T-cell memory formation after mild COVID-19. TCRdb re-called the 5' RACE reads with MiXCR, one entry per CDR3 protein. The repertoire includes 100,000 to 120,000 distinct CDR3 sequences, about a fifth of them detected once, and about 42% sits in the top ten. The sample was PBMCs or a T cell subset sorted from them (not recorded which). These receptors were obtained from a man aged 18 to 30 who had mild COVID-19 (a few samples of this study predate the infection). Cell type and time point are not known. The CDR3 runs from the conserved cysteine through the conserved F or W. The order of the fields is CDR3 protein, CDR3 DNA, clone size, V gene, D gene, J gene. A D gene is named only where the DNA matches it firmly. The size of a clone is reported for some rows only, either as once, few or many, or as a class for expanded clones.

CASSVGTSGREVQYF TGTGCCAGCAGCGTAGGGACTAGCGGGCGTGAGGTTCAGTACTTC . TRBV9 TRBD2 TRBJ2-4
CASSRLLAKNIQYF TGCGCCAGCAGCCGATTGCTAGCCAAAAACATTCAGTACTTC . TRBV4-3 . TRBJ2-4
CSARAWGYGETQYF TGCAGTGCTAGAGCCTGGGGTTATGGAGAGACCCAGTACTTC . TRBV20-1 . TRBJ2-5
CASSLEGLVTGNTEAFF TGTGCCAGCAGCTTAGAGGGTTTGGTCACAGGGAACACTGAAGCTTTCTTT few TRBV7-9 . TRBJ1-1
CASSPLALNEQFF TGTGCCAGCAGCCCACTAGCTCTCAATGAGCAGTTCTTC many TRBV7-9 . TRBJ2-1
CASSQVLGQETQYF TGTGCCAGCAGCCAAGTTTTAGGCCAAGAGACCCAGTACTTC few TRBV4-2 . TRBJ2-5
CASSQDGTLEQYF TGTGCCAGCAGCCAAGATGGTACCCTCGAGCAGTACTTC few TRBV3-1 . TRBJ2-7
CASSPVPAKMGNYNEQFF TGTGCCAGCAGCCCAGTACCCGCTAAGATGGGGAACTACAATGAGCAGTTCTTC . TRBV11-1 . TRBJ2-1
CATSSMAAIEQYF TGTGCCACCAGCTCAATGGCGGCTATCGAGCAGTACTTC few TRBV15 . TRBJ2-7
CASSGWNTEAFF TGTGCCAGCAGTGGTTGGAACACTGAAGCTTTCTTT . TRBV25-1 . TRBJ1-1
CASTQGDPAYEQYF TGTGCCAGCACTCAGGGAGACCCAGCCTACGAGCAGTACTTC . TRBV12-3/TRBV12-4 . TRBJ2-7
CASRTDRVPSSGANVLTF TGTGCCAGCAGAACGGATAGGGTACCGTCCTCTGGGGCCAACGTCCTGACTTTC many TRBV6-2/TRBV6-3 . TRBJ2-6
CASSLVGDTQNTEAFF TGTGCCAGCAGCTTAGTAGGGGACACCCAGAACACTGAAGCTTTCTTT few TRBV7-4 . TRBJ1-1
CASSQGAGITQETQYF TGCGCCAGCAGCCAAGGCGCCGGGATCACACAAGAGACCCAGTACTTC many TRBV4-1 . TRBJ2-5
CASSYYGTEAFF TGTGCCAGCAGCTACTACGGGACTGAAGCTTTCTTT . TRBV7-2 . TRBJ1-1
CASSYPAGGTTDTQYF TGTGCCAGCAGTTACCCAGCGGGGGGGACCACAGATACGCAGTATTTT few TRBV6-2/TRBV6-3 TRBD2 TRBJ2-3
CASSQGAGQETQYF TGCGCCAGCAGCCAGGGTGCCGGGCAAGAGACCCAGTACTTC few TRBV4-1 . TRBJ2-5
CASSFSALTDTQYF TGTGCCAGCAGTTTTAGCGCCCTCACAGATACGCAGTATTTT . TRBV12-3/TRBV12-4 . TRBJ2-3
CASNLLGLGSYNEQFF TGCGCCAGCAATCTATTGGGACTAGGTTCCTACAATGAGCAGTTCTTC . TRBV5-1 TRBD2 TRBJ2-1
CASRGGLTGGETQYF TGTGCCAGCAGGGGGGGGCTGACAGGGGGAGAGACCCAGTACTTC . TRBV6-1 TRBD1 TRBJ2-5
CASSQERVTDTQYF TGTGCCAGCAGCCAAGAGCGGGTCACAGATACGCAGTATTTT . TRBV3-1 . TRBJ2-3
CASSAYLGGGETQYF TGTGCCAGCAGTGCCTATCTCGGGGGCGGGGAGACCCAGTACTTC . TRBV6-2/TRBV6-3 . TRBJ2-5
CSARRLSSGNTIYF TGCAGTGCTAGGCGATTGAGCTCTGGAAACACCATATATTTT . TRBV20-1 . TRBJ1-3
CASSYEILGGTQYF TGTGCCAGCAGTTACGAGATCCTAGGGGGGACCCAGTACTTC . TRBV6-5 . TRBJ2-5
CASSLTPQETQYF TGCGCCAGCAGCTTGACACCCCAAGAGACCCAGTACTTC . TRBV5-1 . TRBJ2-5
CASSLGGRDQPQHF TGTGCCAGCAGCTTAGGGGGGCGCGATCAGCCCCAGCATTTT . TRBV7-9 . TRBJ1-5